This is a list of T cell receptor beta chains from one sample in a study of beta chain features in type 1 diabetes. Some clones are missing from TCRdb's copy, which holds only in-frame ones; the method was immunoSEQ multiplex PCR. The top ten hold approximately 0.087% of the sample, which has about 620,000 clones, 15% to 17% seen once. The sample consisted of naive CD4+ T cells from blood. These receptors were collected from a man aged 18 to 29 in good health. CDR3s include the opening cysteine and the closing phenylalanine or tryptophan. Each record gives: V gene, CDR3 protein.

V: TRBV7-2; CDR3: CASSPFYEQYF
V: TRBV5-1; CDR3: CASSLGQSTYEQYF
V: TRBV5-4; CDR3: CASSLTGGVSDEQYF
V: TRBV6-5; CDR3: CASSLYGSSYNEQFF
V: TRBV5-1; CDR3: CASSLAGHNEQFF
V: TRBV7-3; CDR3: CASSSPEVGARETQYF
V: TRBV10-3; CDR3: CAIRAGRANTGELFF
V: TRBV23-1; CDR3: CASSQSDREVTGELFF
V: TRBV7-2; CDR3: CASSAPLLWEGPEKLFF
V: TRBV9; CDR3: CASSARTAEVGSYEQYF
V: TRBV7-6; CDR3: CASSLDSNRGGNTIYF
V: TRBV10-3; CDR3: CAISEWTGDEKLFF
V: TRBV6-1; CDR3: CASRRSLGQPQHF
V: TRBV9; CDR3: CASSVEGSRVNTEAFF
V: TRBV28; CDR3: CASSFSGQPHEKLFF
V: TRBV7-2; CDR3: CASSLKRTDSTDTQYF
V: TRBV9; CDR3: CASTRAGGEQETQYF
V: TRBV11-3; CDR3: CASSGRANEQFF
V: TRBV2; CDR3: CASRGQGNTEAFF
V: TRBV4-3; CDR3: CASSQDLAKYNEQFF
V: TRBV5-1; CDR3: CASSSLGGGLNSPLHF
V: TRBV2; CDR3: CASRSRGGYTF
V: TRBV6-6; CDR3: CASSYPPNTDTQYF
V: TRBV30; CDR3: CAWRLSAEAFF
V: TRBV13; CDR3: CASSLRQGVNTIYF
V: TRBV28; CDR3: CASSSSGGHSYEQYF
V: TRBV7-2; CDR3: CASSLGGGQYF
V: TRBV7-2; CDR3: CASSSPGQDGGELFF
V: TRBV18; CDR3: CASSADRPLNYGYTF
V: TRBV5-4; CDR3: CASSRANYEQYF
V: TRBV11-2; CDR3: CASSRTGAPLRSAFF
V: TRBV29-1; CDR3: CSVEVIAKNIQYF
V: TRBV28; CDR3: CASSLGGSRNQPQHF
V: TRBV4-1; CDR3: CASSHLWATNEKLFF
V: TRBV30; CDR3: CAWSRGSSGYTF
V: TRBV7-3; CDR3: CASSLAGETQYF
V: TRBV10-2; CDR3: CASSETTNRDF